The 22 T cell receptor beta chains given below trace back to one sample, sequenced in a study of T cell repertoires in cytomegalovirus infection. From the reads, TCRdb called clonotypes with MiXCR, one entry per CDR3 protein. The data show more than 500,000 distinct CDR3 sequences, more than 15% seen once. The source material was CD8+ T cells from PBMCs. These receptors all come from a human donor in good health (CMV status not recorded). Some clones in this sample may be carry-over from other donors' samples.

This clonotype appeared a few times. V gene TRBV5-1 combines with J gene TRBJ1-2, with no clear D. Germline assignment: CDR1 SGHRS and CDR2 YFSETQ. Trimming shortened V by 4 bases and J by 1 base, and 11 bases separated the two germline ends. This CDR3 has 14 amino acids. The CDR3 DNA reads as TGCGCCAGCAGCGCGACGGGATATAACTATGGCTACACCTTC. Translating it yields CASSATGYNYGYTF.

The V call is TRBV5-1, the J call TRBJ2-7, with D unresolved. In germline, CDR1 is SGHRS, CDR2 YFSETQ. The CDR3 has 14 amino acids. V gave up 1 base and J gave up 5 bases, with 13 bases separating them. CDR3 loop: CASSLSWERNEQYF. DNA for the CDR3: TGCGCCAGCAGCTTGTCTTGGGAAAGGAACGAGCAGTACTTC.

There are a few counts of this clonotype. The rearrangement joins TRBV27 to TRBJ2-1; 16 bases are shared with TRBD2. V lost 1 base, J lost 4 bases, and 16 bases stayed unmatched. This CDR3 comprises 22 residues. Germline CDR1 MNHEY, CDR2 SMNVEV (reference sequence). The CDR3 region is CASSLYQVPVGLAGGKYNEQFF. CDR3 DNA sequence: TGTGCCAGCAGTTTATACCAGGTCCCCGTGGGACTAGCGGGGGGGAAATACAATGAGCAGTTCTTC.

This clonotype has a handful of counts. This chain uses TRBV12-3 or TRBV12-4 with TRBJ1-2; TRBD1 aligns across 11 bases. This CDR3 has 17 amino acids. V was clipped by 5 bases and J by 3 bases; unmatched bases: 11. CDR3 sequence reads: CASSPLGQGEKDYGYTF. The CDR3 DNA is TGTGCCAGCAGTCCCCTGGGACAGGGGGAAAAAGACTATGGCTACACCTTC.

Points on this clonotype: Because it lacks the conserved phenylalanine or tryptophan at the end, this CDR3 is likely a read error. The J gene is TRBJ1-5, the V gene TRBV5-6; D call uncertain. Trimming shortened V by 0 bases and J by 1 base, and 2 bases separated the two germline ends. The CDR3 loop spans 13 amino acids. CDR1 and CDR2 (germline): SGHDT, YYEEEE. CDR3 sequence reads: CASSLASNQPQHI. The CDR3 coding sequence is TGTGCCAGCAGCTTGGCCAGCAATCAGCCCCAGCATATT.

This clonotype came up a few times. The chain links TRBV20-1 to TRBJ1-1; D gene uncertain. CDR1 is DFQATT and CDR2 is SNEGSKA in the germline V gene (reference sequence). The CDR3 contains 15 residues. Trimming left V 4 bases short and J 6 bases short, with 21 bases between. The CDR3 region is CSAKPFRFSSAEAFF. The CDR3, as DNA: TGCAGTGCTAAACCTTTTCGCTTCTCTAGCGCTGAAGCTTTCTTT.

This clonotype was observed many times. The CDR3 DNA is TGCGCCAGCAGCCAAGAGGGGGGGGGCTACAATGAGCAGTTCTTC. Translating it yields CASSQEGGGYNEQFF. The chain links TRBV4-1 to TRBJ2-1, with TRBD2 matching 7 bases. Germline loops: CDR1 MGHRA, CDR2 YSYEKL. Losses at the gene ends were 0 bases for V and 3 bases for J; bases not matched to a gene: 2. The CDR3 loop spans 15 amino acids.

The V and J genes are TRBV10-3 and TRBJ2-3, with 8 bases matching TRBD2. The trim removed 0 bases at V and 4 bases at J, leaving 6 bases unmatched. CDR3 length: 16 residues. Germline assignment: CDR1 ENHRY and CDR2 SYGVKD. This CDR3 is CAISESMAGGADTQYF. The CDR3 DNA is TGTGCCATCAGTGAGTCGATGGCGGGGGGCGCAGATACGCAGTATTTT.

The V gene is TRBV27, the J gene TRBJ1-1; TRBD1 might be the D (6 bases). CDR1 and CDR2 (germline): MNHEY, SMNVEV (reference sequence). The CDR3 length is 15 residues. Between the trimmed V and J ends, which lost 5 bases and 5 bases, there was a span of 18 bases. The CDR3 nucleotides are TGTGCCAGCAGTCTCCAGATGAGGGGGAGGACTGAAGCTTTCTTT. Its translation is CASSLQMRGRTEAFF.

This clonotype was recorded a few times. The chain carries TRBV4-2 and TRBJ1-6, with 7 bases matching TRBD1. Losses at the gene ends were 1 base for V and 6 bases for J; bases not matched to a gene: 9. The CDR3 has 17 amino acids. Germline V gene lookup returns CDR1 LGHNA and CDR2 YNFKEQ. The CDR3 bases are TGTGCCAGCAGCCAAGTTTCAGGGGGATTTCTTAATTCACCCCTCCACTTT. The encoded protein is CASSQVSGGFLNSPLHF.

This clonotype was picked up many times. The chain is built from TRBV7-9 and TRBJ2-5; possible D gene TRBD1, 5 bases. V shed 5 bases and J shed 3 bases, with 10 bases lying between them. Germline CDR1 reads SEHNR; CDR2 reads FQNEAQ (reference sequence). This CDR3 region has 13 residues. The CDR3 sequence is CASSRTPKETQYF. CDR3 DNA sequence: TGTGCCAGCAGCCGGACACCGAAAGAGACCCAGTACTTC.

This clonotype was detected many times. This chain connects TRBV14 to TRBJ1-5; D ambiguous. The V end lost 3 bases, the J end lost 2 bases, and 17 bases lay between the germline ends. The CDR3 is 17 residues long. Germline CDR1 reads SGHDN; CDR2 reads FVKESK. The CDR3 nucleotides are TGTGCCAGCAGCCATCGGTCACCGGCGGGAGGCAATCAGCCCCAGCATTTT. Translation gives CASSHRSPAGGNQPQHF.

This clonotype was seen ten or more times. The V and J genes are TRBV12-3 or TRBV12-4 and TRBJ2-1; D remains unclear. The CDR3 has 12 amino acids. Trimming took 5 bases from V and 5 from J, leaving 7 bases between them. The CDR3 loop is CASSHFHNEQFF. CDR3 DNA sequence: TGTGCCAGCAGTCACTTCCACAATGAGCAGTTCTTC.

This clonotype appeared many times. CDR3 bases: TGTGCCAGCAGCTTAGAGGGGGAGGCAACTAATGAAAAACTGTTTTTT. Amino acids: CASSLEGEATNEKLFF. The V gene is TRBV7-6, the J gene TRBJ1-4, with D tentatively TRBD1 (6 bases). Trimming removed 1 base at V and 0 bases at J, with 9 bases between. This CDR3 is 16 amino acids long. Germline CDR1 and CDR2: SGHVS and FNYEAQ.

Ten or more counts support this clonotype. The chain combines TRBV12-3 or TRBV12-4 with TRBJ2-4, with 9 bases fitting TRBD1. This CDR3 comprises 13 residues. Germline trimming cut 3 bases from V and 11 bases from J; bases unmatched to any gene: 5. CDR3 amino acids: CASSLGQGQVQYF. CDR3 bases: TGTGCCAGCAGTTTGGGACAGGGCCAGGTTCAGTACTTC.

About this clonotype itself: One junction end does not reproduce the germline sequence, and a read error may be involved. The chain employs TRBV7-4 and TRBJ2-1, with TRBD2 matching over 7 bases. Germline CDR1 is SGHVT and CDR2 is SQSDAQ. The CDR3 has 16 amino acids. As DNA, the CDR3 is TGTGCCAGCAGCTTAGGGGGCGGGAGCCCCAACAATGAGCAGTTATTC. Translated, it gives CASSLGGGSPNNEQLF.

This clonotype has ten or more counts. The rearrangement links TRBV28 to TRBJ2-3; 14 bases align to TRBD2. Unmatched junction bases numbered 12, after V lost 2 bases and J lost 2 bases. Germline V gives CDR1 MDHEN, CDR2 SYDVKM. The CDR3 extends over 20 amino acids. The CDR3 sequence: CASSLVFGTSGRVITDTQYF. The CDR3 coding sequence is TGTGCCAGCAGTTTAGTTTTTGGGACTAGCGGGAGAGTTATCACAGATACGCAGTATTTT.

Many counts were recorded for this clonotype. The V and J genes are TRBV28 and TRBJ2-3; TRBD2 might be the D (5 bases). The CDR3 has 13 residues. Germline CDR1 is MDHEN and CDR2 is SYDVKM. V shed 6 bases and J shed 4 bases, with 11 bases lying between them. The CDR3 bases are TGTGCCAGCAGCCCCGGAGCGGCAGATACGCAGTATTTT. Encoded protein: CASSPGAADTQYF.

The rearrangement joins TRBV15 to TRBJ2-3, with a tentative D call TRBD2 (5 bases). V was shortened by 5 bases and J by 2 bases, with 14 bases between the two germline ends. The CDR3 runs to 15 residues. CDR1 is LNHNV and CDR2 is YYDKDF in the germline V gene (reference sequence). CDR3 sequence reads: CATSLRWGATDTQYF. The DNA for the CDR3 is TGTGCCACCAGCCTTCGGTGGGGAGCCACAGATACGCAGTATTTT.

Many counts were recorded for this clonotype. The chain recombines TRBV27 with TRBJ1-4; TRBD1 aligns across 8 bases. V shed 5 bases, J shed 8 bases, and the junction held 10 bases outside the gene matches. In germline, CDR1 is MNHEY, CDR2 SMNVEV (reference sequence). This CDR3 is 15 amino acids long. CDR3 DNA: TGTGCCAGCAGTACTAAGGGACAGGAAGGCGAAAAACTGTTTTTT. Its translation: CASSTKGQEGEKLFF. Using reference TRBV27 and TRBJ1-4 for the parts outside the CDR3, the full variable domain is EAQVTQNPRYLITVTGKKLTVTCSQNMNHEYMSWYRQDPGLGLRQIYYSMNVEVTDKGDVPEGYKVSRKEKRNFPLILESPSPNQTSLYFCASSTKGQEGEKLFFGSGTQLSVL.

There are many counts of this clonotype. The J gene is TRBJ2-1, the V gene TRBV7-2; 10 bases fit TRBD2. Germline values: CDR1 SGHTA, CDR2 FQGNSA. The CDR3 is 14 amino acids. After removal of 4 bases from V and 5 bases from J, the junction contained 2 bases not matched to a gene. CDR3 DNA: TGTGCCAGCAGCTCGAGCGGGAGGGACAATGAGCAGTTCTTC. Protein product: CASSSSGRDNEQFF.

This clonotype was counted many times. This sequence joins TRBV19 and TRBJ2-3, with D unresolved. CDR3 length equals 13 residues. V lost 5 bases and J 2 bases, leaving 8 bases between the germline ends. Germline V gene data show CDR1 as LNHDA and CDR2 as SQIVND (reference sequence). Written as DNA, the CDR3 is TGTGCCAGTAGTGGATCATCCACAGATACGCAGTATTTT. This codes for CASSGSSTDTQYF.